One T cell receptor (beta chain) is described in this entry. The antigen it binds to is not known. Base-call qualities are not available, and no considerably larger clone is one nucleotide away. The library was obtained by 5' RACE. Instrument on record: Illumina HiSeq 2500. A second PCR of about 6 to 11 cycles was performed with a sample-barcoded 5' primer and a J-beta primer mix. A unique molecular identifier was introduced onto each TCR beta cDNA molecule by a template-switch 5' adaptor carrying 12 random nucleotides. Each sample yielded at least 2.5 million CDR3-containing paired-end reads. First-strand cDNA synthesis was performed from all RNA using the Mint cDNA synthesis kit, with priming by a TRBC-specific oligonucleotide. Following uracil-DNA glycosylase treatment, a first 18-cycle PCR with universal primers M1SS and BC2_uni_R was performed on all cDNA. The original methods were these. For normalization, 1 million high-quality reads were randomly selected from each sample, with every read carrying a distinct molecular identifier. Instead of being binned into consensus sequences, reads with shared molecular identifiers were discarded. MiTCR, with a Q25 quality threshold and the strictest error-elimination algorithm, was used for CDR3 identification, clonotype clustering and error correction. A nonparametric unseen species model with Euler transformation was used to estimate lower-bound total TCR beta diversity. TCRdb trimmed public reads at Q25 via fastp, called clones via MiXCR and kept in-frame beta chains. Each entry is one CDR3 protein sequence, shown with its most common DNA and genes. TCRdb's processing, not the authors' own work, is the source of the V and J calls. Within this sample are more than 600,000 distinct CDR3 sequences, with more than 20% of them counted one time only. The ten largest clones capture more than 8.5% of the sample.

These data originate in a study of blood T cells in healthy people across ages (dated by TCRdb to the mid-2010s). About the investigation overall: In model experiments, roughly one uniquely barcoded TCR beta cDNA molecule per two T cells was captured by template switching. Using deep sequencing normalized with unique cDNA molecular identifiers, the study measured how TCR beta repertoire diversity changes with age. Donors were grouped into four age groups: young (average approximately 15 years), middle-aged (less than 40), aged (around 56) and long-lived (around 80). Two additional independent replicas of 1 million unique cDNA reads from the same blood draw were analyzed for two donors (one aged 18 to 30 and one aged 80 or older). Points the paper makes about the study in general: Compared with the aged group, the long-lived group had more naive CD4+ T cells, fewer expanded clones and increased TCR diversity, a pattern suggesting age selection. As age increased, observed TCR beta diversity per million T cells dropped in a roughly linear way, and a significant reduction was already evident by age about 40. Estimates of total diversity from one million sequenced T cells were regarded as lower bounds and underestimates. A strong correlation was found between observed TCR beta diversity and the percentage of naive T cells measured by flow cytometry. Because profiling used bulk unsorted PBMCs, naive and antigen-experienced compartments could not be compared conclusively. Donor CMV infection status was unknown, potentially confounding age-related changes in expanded clonotypes.

V and J lose 6 bases and 4 bases, and a span of 15 bases separates them. Its CDR3 holds 15 amino acids, cysteine through phenylalanine. The retained sequence is limited to the CDR3, 45 bases, with the frame set at the first base. The germline V gene (reference sequence) specifies MNHEY as CDR1 and SMNVEV as CDR2. Donors were 35 to 40 systemically healthy Caucasian individuals from Russia aged roughly 6 to 100 years. Roughly 9 milliliters of peripheral blood were drawn from each donor into EDTA-treated Vacutainer tubes. PBMCs were isolated by Ficoll-Paque density-gradient centrifugation, with at least 6 million obtained per sample. Total RNA was extracted from PBMCs with Trizol reagent, with at least 6 micrograms obtained per sample. The percentages of naive CD45RAhigh/CD27high T cells were determined by flow cytometry on a PBMC aliquot from every donor. The same specimen was also included in a second study, on T cells of mothers and their children. That second publication adds: The donors were nine systemically healthy Caucasian individuals, made up of three mothers and their six children. cDNA synthesis consumed the entire amount of extracted RNA, loaded at about 1.5 ug RNA in each 15 ul reaction. Sample barcodes and 2-4 random nucleotides were added via the M1S primer in the second PCR. More than 8 million TCR beta CDR3 reads were obtained from each mother, and 2.5 million to 3 million reads were obtained from each child. Thymic selection similarly shapes TCR recombination output in related and unrelated pairs, with minor effect from inherited differences. Related mother-child pairs always showed normalized repertoire overlap that was slightly higher than in unrelated mother-child pairs, though the difference was never significant. With a sensitivity of roughly 93 clones per million clonotypes, no persistent microchimeric T cell clones were detected. The study used deep NGS to compare TCR beta repertoires of mothers and children, seeking features distinguishing related mother-child pairs from unrelated individuals. The mean age was roughly 40 +/- 4 years for the mothers and approximately 11 +/- 4 years for the children. After adapters were ligated using NEBNext reagents, the libraries underwent 100+100 nt paired-end sequencing on an Illumina HiSeq 2000. Mother and child libraries were prepared a month apart and sequenced in separate runs to prevent cross-contamination. For each donor, somewhere between roughly 450,000 and 2,100,000 distinct TCR beta clonotypes were identified. Naive TCR beta clonotypes were estimated from low-frequency clonotypes matched to each donor's FACS-determined naive share, without sorting.

The chain is made from TRBV27 and TRBJ1-4; a tentative D match to TRBD1 spans 5 bases. Material for sequencing was blood. This TCR was sampled from a boy aged 5 to 17 in good health. The CDR3 protein: CASSRRDSLNEKLFF. The nucleotide sequence reads TGTGCCAGCAGCCGACGAGACAGCCTTAATGAAAAACTGTTTTTT.